The 13 T cell receptor beta chains below come from one sample, sequenced in a study of cytomegalovirus exposure and HLA in healthy donors. Here immunoSEQ multiplex PCR was the method, and the copy in TCRdb shows in-frame clones only, minus some. The sample has some 83,000 clones, around 94% seen once; the top ten hold approximately 2%. Material: PBMCs. All receptors come from a woman aged 18 to 35 in good health and CMV-seronegative.

This chain uses TRBV7-9 with TRBJ2-7; 8 positions match TRBD1. CDR3 length: 15 amino acids. Germline CDR1 and CDR2: SEHNR and FQNEAQ (reference sequence). Unmatched junction bases numbered 8, after V lost 4 bases and J lost 3 bases. CDR3 residues: CASSSSGTGRYEQYF. CDR3 DNA: TGTGCCAGCAGCTCTTCCGGGACAGGACGCTACGAGCAGTACTTC.

The V and J genes are TRBV20-1 and TRBJ2-5; unclear D gene. Trimming stripped 5 bases from V and 5 bases from J, with 9 bases between. The CDR3 sequence is 11 residues long. CDR1 is DFQATT, CDR2 SNEGSKA, per germline (reference sequence). The CDR3 here is CSASLSETQYF. As DNA, the CDR3 is TGCAGTGCTTCCCTTTCCGAGACCCAGTACTTC.

The V gene is TRBV7-9, the J gene TRBJ2-1; 7 positions agree with TRBD1. With V trimmed by 2 bases and J by 4 bases, 8 bases remained unmatched. CDR1 is SEHNR, CDR2 FQNEAQ, per germline (reference sequence). This CDR3 is 16 amino acids long. This chain's CDR3 is CASSLRGRGQYNEQFF. As DNA, the CDR3 is TGTGCCAGCAGCTTAAGGGGCCGGGGACAGTACAATGAGCAGTTCTTC. The complete variable domain, with remaining parts taken from reference TRBV7-9 and TRBJ2-1, reads DTGVSQNPRHKITKRGQNVTFRCDPISEHNRLYWYRQTLGQGPEFLTYFQNEAQLEKSRLLSDRFSAERPKGSFSTLEIQRTEQGDSAMYLCASSLRGRGQYNEQFFGPGTRLTVL.

This clone was recorded only once. V is TRBV27 and J is TRBJ1-4, with a tentative D call TRBD1 (6 bases). Trimming removed 5 bases at V and 8 bases at J, with 15 bases between. CDR3 length: 14 residues. Germline V CDR1 and CDR2: MNHEY, SMNVEV (reference sequence). CDR3 nucleotides: TGTGCCAGCAGTCAGCACAGGGTAGGGGAAAAACTGTTTTTT. Amino acid sequence: CASSQHRVGEKLFF.

This rearrangement joins TRBV19 to TRBJ2-1; 10 nucleotides align to TRBD2. The CDR3 has 17 residues. Germline V gives CDR1 LNHDA, CDR2 SQIVND (reference sequence). The V segment lost 4 bases and the J segment 4 bases; nucleotides outside the gene matches: 10. The CDR3 region has the DNA TGTGCCAGTAGTACGTATCCTAGCGGGAGTATTTACAATGAGCAGTTCTTC. Amino acid sequence: CASSTYPSGSIYNEQFF. The full variable domain, rest sourced from reference TRBV19 and TRBJ2-1, is DGGITQSPKYLFRKEGQNVTLSCEQNLNHDAMYWYRQDPGQGLRLIYYSQIVNDFQKGDIAEGYSVSREKKESFPLTVTSAQKNPTAFYLCASSTYPSGSIYNEQFFGPGTRLTVL.

To note about this clone: At one end, the junction sequence differs from germline, possibly due to a read error. The rearrangement joins TRBV7-7 to TRBJ2-3; 9 bases match TRBD1. Germline CDR1 SSHAT, CDR2 FNYEAQ (reference sequence). The CDR3 is 14 amino acids. CDR3 in amino acids: CASSGQGLLDTQYF. The CDR3 nucleotides are TGTGCTAGCAGCGGACAGGGGTTACTGGATACGCAGTATTTT.

The table lists this clone with a count of one. This chain connects TRBV5-8 to TRBJ2-6, with 7 bases lining up with TRBD1. Germline V CDR1 and CDR2: SGHTS, YDEGEE. The CDR3 covers 17 residues. The ends lost 4 bases at V and 0 bases at J; junction bases unmatched: 7. The CDR3 region is CASSQGQISSGANVLTF. CDR3 bases: TGTGCCAGCAGCCAGGGACAGATTAGCTCTGGGGCCAACGTCCTGACTTTC.

The chain employs TRBV19 and TRBJ1-2; 7 positions agree with TRBD1. V shed 9 bases and J 4 bases; nucleotides not matched to a gene: 14. The CDR3 length is 15 residues. The germline gives CDR1 LNHDA, CDR2 SQIVND (reference sequence). The CDR3 here is CASARGDGPLYGYTF. The CDR3 DNA reads TGTGCCAGCGCCAGGGGGGACGGGCCTCTCTATGGCTACACCTTC. Based on the CDR3 plus reference TRBV19 and TRBJ1-2, the full variable domain is DGGITQSPKYLFRKEGQNVTLSCEQNLNHDAMYWYRQDPGQGLRLIYYSQIVNDFQKGDIAEGYSVSREKKESFPLTVTSAQKNPTAFYLCASARGDGPLYGYTFGSGTRLTVV.

The chain has TRBV10-3 and TRBJ1-2; 7 bases are a match to TRBD1. The V gene's germline CDR1 is ENHRY and CDR2 SYGVKD. J was trimmed by 4 bases and V by 2 bases; bases with no gene match: 4. The CDR3 runs 14 residues. This CDR3 reads CAISEIRDSYGYTF. CDR3 DNA sequence: TGTGCCATCAGTGAGATCCGGGACAGCTATGGCTACACCTTC.

CDR3 sequence: CASSPGTQTFNEQFF. Here the CDR3 DNA reads TGTGCCAGCAGCCCCGGGACTCAGACTTTCAATGAGCAGTTCTTC. V usage is TRBV9 and J usage is TRBJ2-1; TRBD2 might be the D (6 bases). There are 15 residues in the CDR3. The ends were cut back, 4 bases at V and 6 bases at J, with 17 bases in the middle. Germline CDR1 SGDLS, CDR2 YYNGEE.

This clone was seen just once. The chain links TRBV6-6 to TRBJ2-5, with D perhaps TRBD1 (6 bases). V was pared by 2 bases and J by 5 bases, with 12 bases between. The CDR3 has 14 residues. CDR1 and CDR2 from the germline V gene are MNHNY and SVGAGI (reference sequence). In nucleotides, the CDR3 is TGTGCCAGCAGTTACCCTACAGGGTATGAGACCCAGTACTTC. It yields the protein CASSYPTGYETQYF.

V and J are TRBV7-9 and TRBJ1-2, with 7 nucleotides matching TRBD1. The J segment lost 8 bases and the V segment lost 4 bases, leaving 4 bases of the junction unmatched. The CDR3 has 12 amino acids. Germline values: CDR1 SEHNR, CDR2 FQNEAQ (reference sequence). The DNA for the CDR3 is TGTGCCAGCAGCTCGGACAGGCCCGGCTACACCTTC. Its translation: CASSSDRPGYTF.

This sequence joins TRBV4-3 and TRBJ2-7; 10 bases are a match to TRBD1. The V gene's germline CDR1 is LGHNA and CDR2 YSLEER. CDR3 length: 15 amino acids. J gave up 7 bases and V 0 bases, and 6 bases lay outside the gene matches. The CDR3 here is CASSQERQGAQEQYF. CDR3 in DNA: TGCGCCAGCAGCCAAGAACGACAGGGGGCTCAAGAGCAGTACTTC.